These 20 T cell receptor beta chains share one sample of origin, sequenced in a study of blood T cell repertoires in COVID-19. Data came from immunoSEQ multiplex PCR; TCRdb stores just in-frame clones and leaves some out. The sample has some 150,000 clones; roughly 88% are singletons. Sequenced input: PBMCs or T cells enriched from blood (not recorded which). The receptors derive from a man aged 45 to 65 who had recovered from COVID-19.

The chain couples TRBV5-1 to TRBJ2-2; 9 bases match TRBD2. The CDR3 consists of 14 residues. Germline loops: CDR1 SGHRS, CDR2 YFSETQ. V dropped 4 bases and J dropped 7; count of bases not matched to a gene: 5. The CDR3 nucleotides read TGCGCCAGCAGCGGCGGGGGGGCCTTCGGGGAGCTGTTTTTT. Its protein product is CASSGGGAFGELFF. Based on the CDR3 plus reference TRBV5-1 and TRBJ2-2, the full variable domain is KAGVTQTPRYLIKTRGQQVTLSCSPISGHRSVSWYQQTPGQGLQFLFEYFSETQRNKGNFPGRFSGRQFSNSRSEMNVSTLELGDSALYLCASSGGGAFGELFFGEGSRLTVL.

A note on this clone: This CDR3 is also generated by other DNA sequences in the sample. The chain has TRBV7-8 and TRBJ1-1; 7 bases fit TRBD1. This CDR3 is 15 amino acids long. Germline loops: CDR1 SGHVS, CDR2 FQNEAQ. V shed 5 bases, J shed 0 bases, and the junction held 6 bases outside the gene matches. The CDR3: CASSPRQGLNTEAFF. The CDR3 DNA sequence: TGTGCCAGCAGCCCGCGACAGGGCTTGAACACTGAAGCTTTCTTT.

This clone turned up a few times. J is TRBJ2-3 and V is TRBV7-9; TRBD1 is a possible D gene (6 bases). Germline assignment: CDR1 SEHNR and CDR2 FQNEAQ (reference sequence). The CDR3 loop spans 14 amino acids. V lost 3 bases, J lost 4 bases, and 11 bases lay in between. CDR3 region: CASSFRQGSDTQYF. Written as DNA, the CDR3 is TGTGCCAGCAGCTTTCGGCAGGGGTCAGATACGCAGTATTTT.

The V gene is TRBV19, the J gene TRBJ1-5, with D unresolved. This CDR3 is 13 amino acids long. Trimming took off 4 bases at V and 6 bases at J, with 10 bases between the two ends. Per germline, CDR1 LNHDA and CDR2 SQIVND (reference sequence). This chain's CDR3 is CASSRIEGQPQHF. Here the CDR3 DNA reads TGTGCCAGTAGTAGAATAGAGGGTCAGCCCCAGCATTTT.

This clone showed up just once. The chain links TRBV7-8 to TRBJ2-5; D might be TRBD2 (6 bases). This CDR3 spans 15 amino acids. Germline V lookup: CDR1 SGHVS, CDR2 FQNEAQ. Trimming shortened V by 5 bases and J by 5 bases, and 18 bases separated the two germline ends. In nucleotides, the CDR3 is TGTGCCAGCAGCCCCGGGACTTCCATCTCGGAGACCCAGTACTTC. Translation gives CASSPGTSISETQYF.

The chain recombines TRBV19 with TRBJ1-2; 9 positions agree with TRBD1. CDR3 length: 15 residues. Per germline, CDR1 LNHDA and CDR2 SQIVND (reference sequence). After removal of 3 bases from V and 3 bases from J, the junction contained 5 bases not matched to a gene. The CDR3 is CASSIPRTGDYGYTF. DNA for the CDR3: TGTGCCAGTAGTATCCCCCGGACAGGGGACTATGGCTACACCTTC.

The CDR3 protein is CAIGRGNYGYTF. The CDR3 coding sequence is TGTGCCATCGGACGGGGAAACTATGGCTACACCTTC. The J gene is TRBJ1-2, the V gene TRBV28, with D uncertain. Germline lookup yields CDR1 MDHEN and CDR2 SYDVKM. Deletions cut 10 bases from V and 2 bases from J, with 11 bases between. The CDR3 totals 12 residues.

The V gene is TRBV18, the J gene TRBJ2-5; 8 bases map to TRBD1. Germline assignment: CDR1 KGHSH and CDR2 LQKENI. The CDR3 runs to 14 residues. The V and J ends lost 5 bases and 4 bases, in that order; junction bases with no gene match: 6. The CDR3 loop reads CASSSGQGRETQYF. In DNA form, the CDR3 reads TGTGCCAGCTCATCCGGACAGGGTAGAGAGACCCAGTACTTC.

The sample holds a few counts of this clone. V and J are TRBV3-1 (or the pseudogene TRBV3-2) and TRBJ2-7; 7 bases map to TRBD1. Per germline, CDR1 LGHDT and CDR2 YNNKEL (reference sequence). CDR3 length equals 15 residues. V lost 3 bases, J lost 2 bases, and 7 bases stayed unmatched. CDR3 coding DNA: TGTGCCAGCAGCCACATAGGACAGGCCGCCTACGAGCAGTACTTC. Translated: CASSHIGQAAYEQYF.

V gene TRBV11-1 combines with J gene TRBJ2-1, with 9 bases matching TRBD1. Trimming at V came to 5 bases and at J to 3 bases, leaving 5 bases not matched to a gene. Germline CDR1 and CDR2: SGHAT and FQDESV (reference sequence). This CDR3 has 15 residues. CDR3 DNA: TGTGCCAGCAGCCGCGGGGGACAGGGCTACAATGAGCAGTTCTTC. Its translation is CASSRGGQGYNEQFF.

This chain joins TRBV5-3 and TRBJ2-7; 9 nucleotides agree with TRBD2. TRBV5-3 is an ORF, and what it does is uncertain. The junction had 8 bases not matched to a gene; V was cut back by 3 bases and J by 4 bases. The CDR3 length is 15 residues. The CDR3 loop reads CARSYAGTSYYEQYF. CDR3 in DNA: TGTGCCAGAAGCTACGCCGGGACTAGCTATTACGAGCAGTACTTC.

The chain joins TRBV6-1 to TRBJ2-7; a weak D match, TRBD1 (6 bases). The germline V gene encodes CDR1 MNHNS and CDR2 SASEGT. The germline V and J ends were trimmed by 2 bases and 0 bases, with 11 bases remaining between them. CDR3 length: 15 amino acids. The CDR3 DNA reads TGTGCCAGCAGTGAACAGACAGGCCTCTCCTACGAGCAGTACTTC. Protein sequence: CASSEQTGLSYEQYF.

The chain couples TRBV19 to TRBJ2-1, with D perhaps TRBD1 (6 bases). Per the germline V gene, CDR1 is LNHDA and CDR2 is SQIVND (reference sequence). Trimming took off 6 bases at V and 4 bases at J, with 13 bases between the two ends. CDR3 size: 14 residues. The CDR3 DNA is TGTGCCAGTAGCACACCACAGGGATACAATGAGCAGTTCTTC. This gives the protein CASSTPQGYNEQFF.

The rearrangement links TRBV2 to TRBJ2-5, with 12 bases lining up with TRBD2. CDR3 length: 15 residues. V shed 4 bases and J 5 bases; nucleotides not matched to a gene: 5. Germline CDR1 SNHLY, CDR2 FYNNEI. In nucleotides, the CDR3 is TGTGCCAGCAGTGGCGGACTAGCGGGGAGGGAGACCCAGTACTTC. Residues: CASSGGLAGRETQYF. Based on the CDR3 plus reference TRBV2 and TRBJ2-5, the full variable domain is EPEVTQTPSHQVTQMGQEVILRCVPISNHLYFYWYRQILGQKVEFLVSFYNNEISEKSEIFDDQFSVERPDGSNFTLKIRSTKLEDSAMYFCASSGGLAGRETQYFGPGTRLLVL.

The chain carries TRBV3-1 (or the pseudogene TRBV3-2) and TRBJ2-7, with D possibly TRBD1 on 6 matching bases. Germline CDR1 LGHDT, CDR2 YNNKEL (reference sequence). The V gene lost 1 base and the J gene lost 3 bases, with 7 bases spanning the gap. The CDR3 sequence is 13 residues long. CDR3 nucleotide sequence: TGTGCCAGCAGCCAAGTGGACAGCTACGAGCAGTACTTC. It yields the protein CASSQVDSYEQYF.

The gene calls are TRBV11-3 and TRBJ2-3; D perhaps matches TRBD2 (7 bases). Germline lookup yields CDR1 SGHNT and CDR2 YENEEA. The CDR3 extends over 19 amino acids. V lost 4 bases and J 0 bases, leaving 23 bases between the germline ends. CDR3 coding DNA: TGTGCCAGCAGCTCTGCGCGGGGGCGCGAGTATGTGAGCACAGATACGCAGTATTTT. As protein: CASSSARGREYVSTDTQYF.

The gene calls are TRBV3-1 (or the pseudogene TRBV3-2) and TRBJ1-2, with D hard to call. CDR1 LGHDT and CDR2 YNNKEL come from the germline V gene (reference sequence). V shed 1 base and J shed 2 bases, with 11 bases lying between them. The CDR3 loop spans 15 amino acids. The CDR3 here is CASSQAFVQNYGYTF. The CDR3 DNA reads as TGTGCCAGCAGCCAAGCGTTCGTACAGAACTATGGCTACACCTTC.

The chain couples TRBV10-2 to TRBJ1-3; D ambiguous. CDR3 length: 15 amino acids. The germline V and J ends were trimmed by 1 base and 2 bases, with 9 bases remaining between them. The germline gives CDR1 WSHSY, CDR2 SAAADI. CDR3 coding DNA: TGCGCCAGCAGTGAGTGGGCAGATCCTGGAAACACCATATATTTT. Translation gives CASSEWADPGNTIYF.

V usage is TRBV5-3 and J usage is TRBJ2-7; unclear D gene. TRBV5-3 belongs to the ORF category, with a function that is uncertain. The V gene lost 0 bases and the J gene lost 0 bases, with 4 bases spanning the gap. CDR3 length equals 13 residues. The CDR3 nucleotides read TGTGCCAGAAGCTTGGACAACTCCTACGAGCAGTACTTC. This sequence encodes CARSLDNSYEQYF.

The chain couples TRBV7-2 to TRBJ1-2; 7 bases agree with TRBD1. Germline values: CDR1 SGHTA, CDR2 FQGNSA. This CDR3 comprises 16 residues. V lost 1 base and J lost 0; bases outside the gene matches: 5. CDR3 protein: CASSLVGGRPNYGYTF. The CDR3 region has the DNA TGTGCCAGCAGCTTAGTAGGGGGCAGACCTAACTATGGCTACACCTTC.